The source of this T cell receptor (beta chain) is a study of T cell repertoires in cytomegalovirus infection. General study points: Identification of carriers of CMV plus the relevant HLA was achieved through cumulative public TCR beta family frequency. Dominating the ex vivo response were TCR beta clonotypes that were CMV-specific and HLA-C-restricted.

This clonotype occurred a few times. Its antigen is not known. Trimming took 10 bases from V and 4 from J; bases not matched to a gene: 9. Germline assignment: CDR1 ENHRY and CDR2 SYGVKD. The CDR3 sequence is 13 residues long. A single record per CDR3 protein comes from TCRdb applying MiXCR to the reads. The sample includes fewer than 550,000 distinct CDR3 sequences, more than 20% seen only once; the top ten take less than 15%. V gene TRBV10-3 combines with J gene TRBJ2-5; 7 bases are shared with TRBD1. This TCR was recovered from a human donor in good health (CMV status not recorded). Some clones in this sample may be carry-over from other donors' samples. Input material: PBMCs. DNA of the CDR3: TGTGCCACCTCCGACAGGGTTGGAGAGACCCAGTACTTC. This sequence encodes CATSDRVGETQYF.